These 13 T cell receptor beta chains originate from one sample sequenced in a study of response to subunit inactivated influenza vaccine. TCRdb re-analysed the RT-PCR reads in MiXCR, keeping a single row per CDR3 protein. Of about 480,000 distinct CDR3 sequences listed, approximately 10% are singletons. The sample was PBMCs from blood, taken about 40 days after vaccination. The receptors stem from a man between 50 and 59 years old who received an inactivated influenza vaccine.

The table lists this clonotype with many counts. The chain recombines TRBV29-1 with TRBJ2-6; D gene uncertain. The germline V gene encodes CDR1 SQVTM and CDR2 ANQGSEA. The CDR3 covers 13 residues. Between the trimmed V and J ends, which lost 4 bases and 1 base, there was a span of 5 bases. The CDR3 DNA is TGCAGCGTTGTCGCTTCTGGGGCCAACGTCCTGACTTTC. Translation: CSVVASGANVLTF.

This clonotype appeared many times. The chain joins TRBV5-1 to TRBJ2-1, with TRBD1 identical over 11 bases. CDR1 and CDR2 (germline): SGHRS, YFSETQ. The CDR3 sequence is 16 residues long. V was clipped by 1 base and J by 3 bases; unmatched bases: 3. DNA of the CDR3: TGCGCCAGCAGCTTGTCGGGACAGGGGGTCTACAATGAGCAGTTCTTC. Its translation: CASSLSGQGVYNEQFF.

The table lists this clonotype with many counts. The chain recombines TRBV12-3 or TRBV12-4 with TRBJ2-2, with unresolved D. The V and J ends lost 3 bases and 6 bases respectively, with 5 bases between them. The CDR3 consists of 12 residues. In nucleotides, the CDR3 is TGTGCCAGCAGTTTTCGTCCCGGGGAGCTGTTTTTT. Its translation is CASSFRPGELFF.

This clonotype was counted a few times. The V gene is TRBV12-3 or TRBV12-4, the J gene TRBJ1-1; D not certain. Trimming took off 0 bases at V and 1 base at J, with 6 bases between the two ends. This CDR3 contains 14 residues. The CDR3 reads CASSLASSNTEAFF. Written as DNA, the CDR3 is TGTGCCAGCAGTTTAGCATCCTCGAACACTGAAGCTTTCTTT.

This chain joins TRBV10-3 and TRBJ2-2, with TRBD1 as a possible D gene (5 bases). The V gene lost 6 bases and the J gene lost 3 bases, with 11 bases spanning the gap. Germline V gene data show CDR1 as ENHRY and CDR2 as SYGVKD. The CDR3 totals 14 residues. The CDR3 nucleotides read TGTGCCATCAGCCCCGACAGCTACACCGGGGAGCTGTTTTTT. This sequence encodes CAISPDSYTGELFF.

The sample holds many counts of this clonotype. The rearrangement joins TRBV9 to TRBJ2-5; D remains unclear. With 0 bases removed from V and 5 bases from J, the gap between germline ends came to 8 bases. CDR3 length: 13 residues. CDR1 and CDR2 (germline): SGDLS, YYNGEE. The DNA of the CDR3 is TGTGCCAGCAGCGTAGCTTCGTTGGAGACCCAGTACTTC. Its translation is CASSVASLETQYF.

V is TRBV7-2 and J is TRBJ1-2; TRBD1 aligns across 8 bases. This CDR3 region has 13 residues. Germline trimming cut 10 bases from V and 3 bases from J; bases unmatched to any gene: 7. The germline V gene encodes CDR1 SGHTA and CDR2 FQGNSA. The CDR3 spells CAIVDREDYGYTF. The CDR3 coding sequence is TGTGCCATCGTGGACAGGGAAGACTATGGCTACACCTTC.

This rearrangement joins TRBV11-2 to TRBJ1-4, with unresolved D. Trimming took off 2 bases at V and 0 bases at J, with 10 bases between the two ends. Germline V gives CDR1 SGHAT, CDR2 FQNNGV. The CDR3 contains 16 residues. The CDR3 sequence is CASSLRYYATNEKLFF. In DNA, the CDR3 is TGTGCCAGCAGCTTACGATATTATGCAACTAATGAAAAACTGTTTTTT. The variable domain in full, completed from reference TRBV11-2 and TRBJ1-4, reads EAGVAQSPRYKIIEKRQSVAFWCNPISGHATLYWYQQILGQGPKLLIQFQNNGVVDDSQLPKDRFSAERLKGVDSTLKIQPAKLEDSAVYLCASSLRYYATNEKLFFGSGTQLSVL.

The chain is built from TRBV6-2 or TRBV6-3 and TRBJ2-3; D is ambiguous. Looked up from germline, CDR1 is MNHEY and CDR2 is SVGEGT. The CDR3 loop spans 16 amino acids. With 11 bases removed from V and 0 bases from J, the gap between germline ends came to 21 bases. CDR3: CAASSWVGYSTDTQYF. CDR3 bases: TGTGCCGCGTCTTCTTGGGTGGGATACAGCACAGATACGCAGTATTTT.

There are a few counts of this clonotype. The rearrangement uses TRBV18 and TRBJ1-1, with 10 bases aligning to TRBD1. The CDR3 length is 13 residues. CDR1 and CDR2 (germline): KGHSH, LQKENI. The V segment lost 8 bases and the J segment 1 base; nucleotides outside the gene matches: 1. The CDR3 loop is CASRQGANTEAFF. The CDR3 nucleotides read TGTGCCAGCAGACAGGGGGCGAACACTGAAGCTTTCTTT.

In this sample, this clonotype turned up a few times. The genes are TRBV29-1 and TRBJ2-7; D gene ambiguous. V lost 3 bases, J lost 7 bases, and 13 bases lay in between. This CDR3 is built from 12 residues. The V gene's germline CDR1 is SQVTM and CDR2 ANQGSEA. The CDR3 protein is CSVEVGLGEQYF. CDR3 nucleotides: TGCAGCGTTGAGGTAGGGTTGGGGGAGCAGTACTTC.

The chain combines TRBV28 with TRBJ2-1; D is possibly TRBD1 (5 bases). V lost 6 bases, J lost 6 bases, and 12 bases lay in between. The germline V gene has CDR1 MDHEN and CDR2 SYDVKM. CDR3 length: 13 residues. CDR3 loop: CASRAGFANEQFF. The CDR3 DNA is TGTGCCAGCAGGGCAGGGTTTGCCAATGAGCAGTTCTTC.

J is TRBJ2-1 and V is TRBV5-4; 12 nucleotides match TRBD2. With V trimmed by 4 bases and J by 6 bases, 8 bases remained unmatched. In germline, CDR1 is SGHNT, CDR2 YYREEE (reference sequence). The CDR3 is 16 amino acids. CDR3 in DNA: TGTGCCAGCAGCCCGTCCGGACTAGCGGGACTCAATGAGCAGTTCTTC. Amino acid sequence: CASSPSGLAGLNEQFF.